This paragraph reports one TCR beta chain. Its antigen is not known. This specimen comes from a study of CD8 T cells in ankylosing spondylitis. Study-level points and caveats: Reported data indicate significant enrichment of disease-linked clones within matched ankylosing spondylitis synovial fluid. Certain motif variants had earlier appeared in reactive arthritis synovial fluid and blood. Among TCR beta sequences, a motif of several highly homologous variants appeared characteristic of ankylosing spondylitis blood.

Using its own MiXCR run on the 5' RACE reads, TCRdb lists one record per CDR3 protein. The table has about 340,000 distinct CDR3 sequences, roughly 14% seen once. The germline V and J ends were trimmed by 5 bases and 1 base, with 18 bases remaining between them. Germline assignment: CDR1 MGHRA and CDR2 YSYEKL. This CDR3 is built from 16 residues. The chain uses TRBV4-1 and TRBJ2-7; D possibly uses TRBD1 or TRBD2 (6 bases each). This receptor was taken from a male donor with ankylosing spondylitis or in good health (not recorded which). The sequenced sample consisted of blood, either unsorted or a sorted T cell fraction (not recorded which). The DNA for the CDR3 is TGCGCCAGCAGCACTCCTGACAGGAGGGGGTCCTACGAGCAGTACTTC. It codes for CASSTPDRRGSYEQYF.